The entry that follows covers one T cell receptor (beta chain) sequence. No antigen is known for it. Per-nucleotide qualities are absent, and no much larger clonotype sits a single base away. The immunoSEQ Assay, a bias-controlled multiplex PCR, was used to amplify TCRbeta CDR3 regions from genomic DNA. As for the authors' bioinformatics: The number of nucleated cells in each sample was estimated by amplification of reference gene primers within the assay. To quantify the absolute abundance of each unique TCRbeta CDR3 rearrangement, sequence reads were collapsed and filtered. For each sample, productive Simpson clonality was calculated as the square root of Simpson's diversity index across productive rearrangements. Here the immuneACCESS table is served through TCRdb, limited to in-frame sequences with V and J called. Missing clones are a known gap in these copies; in checked studies unresolved V genes cover under half, and the rest lacks a known reason. V and J calls and clone size are given by that table; D and trimming were obtained from the DNA. The sample has 250,000 to 350,000 clones on record, 89% of them singletons. The ten largest account for 0.94% of the sample.

The CDR1 and CDR2 encoded by the germline V gene are MNHNS and SASEGT. Trimming removed 2 bases from V and 4 bases from J, leaving 19 bases between the germline ends. The CDR3 runs 17 residues from the cysteine to the phenylalanine. Just the 51-base CDR3 DNA is kept, in frame starting at base 1. Another Seattle source contributed samples from volunteer blood donors who had recovered from COVID-19. Each collaborating institution followed its own protocols to collect whole blood in K2EDTA tubes. For TCRbeta analysis, collaborators shipped samples in one of three forms: frozen whole blood, isolated PBMCs, or DNA extracted from either of those sample types. The data stem from a study of blood T cell repertoires in COVID-19 (TCRdb year 2020). A note on the overall study: Samples from collaborators originated in the United States, Italy and Spain and spanned both the acute and convalescent phases of COVID-19. Sample metadata almost always included a de-identified subject ID, COVID-19 status, age in years and sex. The dataset comprised deeply sampled blood TCRbeta repertoires from subjects exposed to, actively infected with, or recovered from COVID-19. The repertoires were released in a freely available public database meant as a resource for research on the immune response to SARS-CoV-2. Where HLA class I and class II types were available, the types were taken from metadata supplied by the sample provider, not from assay-based typing. Samples were obtained from the ongoing ImmuneRACE study (first 160 participants) and from some 1,200 subjects provided by 6 global collaborators. The material from the prospective study consisted of cDNA or gDNA derived from T cells, B-cell-depleted T cells, or PBMCs. The investigation overall reported the following: The quantity of clinical and demographic metadata differed by source and by participant and was supplied without curation.

This chain is built from TRBV6-1 and TRBJ2-3; the D segment cannot be called with confidence. The TCR was taken from a woman between 35 and 50 years old who had recovered from COVID-19. The source material was peripheral blood. The CDR3 here reads CASSENPGQASADTQYF. The nucleotide sequence is TGTGCCAGCAGTGAAAACCCCGGCCAAGCGAGCGCAGATACGCAGTATTTT.